This entry concerns a single T cell receptor (beta chain). The sample is drawn from a study of shared clonotypes between healthy human individuals. V gave up 6 bases and J gave up 3 bases, with 15 bases separating them. The length of the CDR3 is 14 residues. The germline CDR1 and CDR2 sequences are SEHNR and FQNEAQ (reference sequence). Terminally differentiated effector memory CD45RA+ cells were excluded by CCR7 positive selection of CD45RO-negative cells. Samples underwent the assay at deep level. Assay used: immunoSEQ multiplex PCR; TCRdb lists only in-frame clones, some missing. The repertoire holds about 2,100,000 clones, with about 93% as singletons.

The chain joins TRBV7-9 to TRBJ2-7; possibly TRBD1 or TRBD2 for D (5 bases each). This receptor was identified in a young man in good health. Some clones in this sample may be carry-over from other donors' samples. The specimen was naive CD8+ T cells from PBMCs. CDR3 in DNA: TGTGCCAGCAGGGAACCGGGACGGAGCTACGAGCAGTACTTC. The encoded protein is CASREPGRSYEQYF. Full variable domain (rest looked up from reference TRBV7-9 and TRBJ2-7): DTGVSQNPRHKITKRGQNVTFRCDPISEHNRLYWYRQTLGQGPEFLTYFQNEAQLEKSRLLSDRFSAERPKGSFSTLEIQRTEQGDSAMYLCASREPGRSYEQYFGPGTRLTVT.